This T cell receptor beta chain was documented in a study of Ad26.COV2.S vaccination and SARS-CoV-2 variants. Whole-study results and caveats: Vaccine recipients had higher spike-specific TCR breadth than placebo recipients.

The assay was immunoSEQ multiplex PCR, and TCRdb's table has in-frame clones only and misses some. Of about 350,000 clones in the sample, about 91% were seen once. As to this clone: Antigen: not known.

V was clipped by 7 bases and J by 2 bases, with 11 bases between them. The CDR3 spans 13 residues. This material consisted of peripheral blood, taken after recovery from COVID-19. The chain joins TRBV12-3 or TRBV12-4 to TRBJ1-1, with D unclear. This TCR derives from a human donor who had recovered from COVID-19. The chain's CDR3 is CASTITLNTEAFF. CDR3 DNA sequence: TGTGCCAGCACCATAACCCTTAACACTGAAGCTTTCTTT.